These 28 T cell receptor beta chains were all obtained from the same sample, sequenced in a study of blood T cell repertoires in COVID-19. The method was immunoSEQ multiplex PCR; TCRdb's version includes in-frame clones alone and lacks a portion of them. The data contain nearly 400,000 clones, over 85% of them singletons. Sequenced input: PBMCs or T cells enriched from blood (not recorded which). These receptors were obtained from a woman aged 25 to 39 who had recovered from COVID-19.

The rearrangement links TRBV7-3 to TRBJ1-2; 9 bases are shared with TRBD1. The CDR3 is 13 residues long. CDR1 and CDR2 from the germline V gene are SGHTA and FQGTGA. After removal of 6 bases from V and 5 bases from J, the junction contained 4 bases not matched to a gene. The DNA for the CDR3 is TGTGCCAGCAGTCAGGACAGGGGTTATGGCTACACCTTC. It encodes CASSQDRGYGYTF.

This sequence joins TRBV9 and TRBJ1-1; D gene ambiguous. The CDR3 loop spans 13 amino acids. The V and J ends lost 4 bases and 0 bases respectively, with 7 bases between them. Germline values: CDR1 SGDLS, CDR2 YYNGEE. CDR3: CASSPRLNTEAFF. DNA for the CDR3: TGTGCCAGCAGCCCGCGCCTGAACACTGAAGCTTTCTTT.

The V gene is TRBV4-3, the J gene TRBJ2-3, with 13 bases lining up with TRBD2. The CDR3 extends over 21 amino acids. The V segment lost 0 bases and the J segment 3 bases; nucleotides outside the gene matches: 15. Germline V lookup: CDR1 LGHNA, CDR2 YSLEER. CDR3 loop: CASSQDPPTSGGAFGTDTQYF. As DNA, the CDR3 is TGCGCCAGCAGCCAAGATCCCCCTACTAGCGGGGGGGCCTTCGGTACAGATACGCAGTATTTT.

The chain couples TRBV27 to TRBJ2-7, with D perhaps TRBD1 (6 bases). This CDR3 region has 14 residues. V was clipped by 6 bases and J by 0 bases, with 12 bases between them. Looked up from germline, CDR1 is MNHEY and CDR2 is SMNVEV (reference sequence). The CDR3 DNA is TGTGCCAGCAGGAAGGGACAAAGCTCCTACGAGCAGTACTTC. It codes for CASRKGQSSYEQYF.

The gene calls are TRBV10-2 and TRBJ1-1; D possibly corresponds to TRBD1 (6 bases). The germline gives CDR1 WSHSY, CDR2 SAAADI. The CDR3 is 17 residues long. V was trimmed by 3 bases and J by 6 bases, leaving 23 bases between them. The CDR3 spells CASSDRGGLGLSAEAFF. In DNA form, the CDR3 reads TGCGCCAGCAGTGATAGGGGGGGCCTAGGCCTTAGCGCTGAAGCTTTCTTT.

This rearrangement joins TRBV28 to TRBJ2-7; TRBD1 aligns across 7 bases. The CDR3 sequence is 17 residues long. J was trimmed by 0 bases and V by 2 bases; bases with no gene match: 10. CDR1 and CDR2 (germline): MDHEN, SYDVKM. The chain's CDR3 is CASSLRFGDRDSYEQYF. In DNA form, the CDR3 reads TGTGCCAGCAGTTTAAGGTTCGGGGACAGAGACTCCTACGAGCAGTACTTC.

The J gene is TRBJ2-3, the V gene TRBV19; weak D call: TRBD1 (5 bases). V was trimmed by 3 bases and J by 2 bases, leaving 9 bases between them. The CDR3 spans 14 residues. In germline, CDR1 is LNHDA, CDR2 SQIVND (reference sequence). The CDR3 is CASSITGSTDTQYF. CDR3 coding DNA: TGTGCCAGTAGTATCACAGGCTCCACAGATACGCAGTATTTT.

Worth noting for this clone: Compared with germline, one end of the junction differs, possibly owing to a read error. Here the CDR3 reads CASSQGVLTNLPLHF. CDR3 sequence (DNA): TGTGCCAGCAGCCAAGGCGTCTTAACTAATTTACCCCTCCACTTT. V is TRBV4-2 and J is TRBJ1-6; D remains ambiguous. The CDR3 runs 15 residues. CDR1 LGHNA and CDR2 YNFKEQ come from the germline V gene.

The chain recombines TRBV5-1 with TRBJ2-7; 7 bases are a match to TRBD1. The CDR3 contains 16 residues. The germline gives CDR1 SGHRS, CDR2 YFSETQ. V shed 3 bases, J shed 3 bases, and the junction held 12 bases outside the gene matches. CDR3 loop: CASSSGDSMSVYEQYF. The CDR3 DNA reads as TGCGCCAGCAGCTCAGGGGACAGTATGAGTGTCTACGAGCAGTACTTC.

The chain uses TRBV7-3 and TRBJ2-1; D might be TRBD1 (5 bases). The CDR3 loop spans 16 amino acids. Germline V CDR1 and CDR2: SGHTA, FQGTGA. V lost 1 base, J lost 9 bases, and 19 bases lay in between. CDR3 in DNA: TGTGCCAGCAGCTTAAAAGGGGTCCGGAGAAGGGGTGAGCAGTTCTTC. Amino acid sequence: CASSLKGVRRRGEQFF.

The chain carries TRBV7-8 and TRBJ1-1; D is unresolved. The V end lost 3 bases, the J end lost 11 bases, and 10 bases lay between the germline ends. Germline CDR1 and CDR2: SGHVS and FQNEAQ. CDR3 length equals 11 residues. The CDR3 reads CASSFGLEAFF. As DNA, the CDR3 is TGTGCCAGCAGCTTCGGACTGGAGGCTTTCTTT.

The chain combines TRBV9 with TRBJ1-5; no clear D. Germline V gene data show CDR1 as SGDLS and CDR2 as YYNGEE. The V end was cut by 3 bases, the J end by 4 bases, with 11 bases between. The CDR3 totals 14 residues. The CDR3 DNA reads TGTGCCAGCAGCGCAGACGGAGGGAATCAGCCCCAGCATTTT. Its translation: CASSADGGNQPQHF.

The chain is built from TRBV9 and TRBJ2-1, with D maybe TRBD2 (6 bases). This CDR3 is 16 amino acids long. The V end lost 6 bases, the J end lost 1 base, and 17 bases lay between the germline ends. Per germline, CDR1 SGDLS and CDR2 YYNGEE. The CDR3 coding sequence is TGTGCCAGCAATGGAAATGGGGCGGGATCCTACAATGAGCAGTTCTTC. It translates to CASNGNGAGSYNEQFF.

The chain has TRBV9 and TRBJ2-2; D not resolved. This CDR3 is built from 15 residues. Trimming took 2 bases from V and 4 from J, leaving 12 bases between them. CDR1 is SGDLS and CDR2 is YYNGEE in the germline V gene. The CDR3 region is CASSVFDGGTGELFF. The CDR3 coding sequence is TGTGCCAGCAGCGTTTTTGATGGCGGCACCGGGGAGCTGTTTTTT.

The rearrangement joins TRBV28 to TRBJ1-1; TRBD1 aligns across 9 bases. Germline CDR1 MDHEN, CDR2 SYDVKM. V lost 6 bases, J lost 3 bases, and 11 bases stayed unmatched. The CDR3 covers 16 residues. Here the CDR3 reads CASRRRDRVWYTEAFF. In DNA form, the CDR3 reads TGTGCCAGCAGACGCCGGGACAGGGTATGGTACACTGAAGCTTTCTTT. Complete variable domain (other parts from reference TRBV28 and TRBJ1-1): DVKVTQSSRYLVKRTGEKVFLECVQDMDHENMFWYRQDPGLGLRLIYFSYDVKMKEKGDIPEGYSVSREKKERFSLILESASTNQTSMYLCASRRRDRVWYTEAFFGQGTRLTVV.

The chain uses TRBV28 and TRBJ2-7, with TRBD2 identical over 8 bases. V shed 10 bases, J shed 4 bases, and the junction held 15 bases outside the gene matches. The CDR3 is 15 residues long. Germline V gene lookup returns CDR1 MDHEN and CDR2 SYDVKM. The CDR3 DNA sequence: TGTGCCACTTTGGGTAGCGGGGCCAACTATTACGAGCAGTACTTC. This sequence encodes CATLGSGANYYEQYF. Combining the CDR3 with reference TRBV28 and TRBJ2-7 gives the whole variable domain DVKVTQSSRYLVKRTGEKVFLECVQDMDHENMFWYRQDPGLGLRLIYFSYDVKMKEKGDIPEGYSVSREKKERFSLILESASTNQTSMYLCATLGSGANYYEQYFGPGTRLTVT.

The CDR3 protein is CASSPPMRDEQYF. Written as DNA, the CDR3 is TGTGCCAGCAGCCCCCCCATGCGTGACGAGCAGTACTTC. This chain connects TRBV9 to TRBJ2-7; D gene uncertain. The V end lost 4 bases, the J end lost 5 bases, and 13 bases lay between the germline ends. The CDR3 runs 13 residues. In germline, CDR1 is SGDLS, CDR2 YYNGEE. Based on the CDR3 plus reference TRBV9 and TRBJ2-7, the full variable domain is DSGVTQTPKHLITATGQRVTLRCSPRSGDLSVYWYQQSLDQGLQFLIQYYNGEERAKGNILERFSAQQFPDLHSELNLSSLELGDSALYFCASSPPMRDEQYFGPGTRLTVT.

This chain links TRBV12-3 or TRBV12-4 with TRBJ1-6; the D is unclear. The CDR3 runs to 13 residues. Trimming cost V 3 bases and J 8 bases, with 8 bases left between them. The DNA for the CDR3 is TGTGCCAGCAGTTTGGCGGAGGATTCACCCCTCCACTTT. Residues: CASSLAEDSPLHF.

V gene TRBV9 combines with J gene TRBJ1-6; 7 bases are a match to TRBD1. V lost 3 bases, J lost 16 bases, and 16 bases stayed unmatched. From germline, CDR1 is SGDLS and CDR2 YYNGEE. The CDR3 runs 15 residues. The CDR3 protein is CASSGRGRGHAGLHF. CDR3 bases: TGTGCCAGCAGCGGAAGGGGGCGCGGACATGCGGGTCTCCACTTT.

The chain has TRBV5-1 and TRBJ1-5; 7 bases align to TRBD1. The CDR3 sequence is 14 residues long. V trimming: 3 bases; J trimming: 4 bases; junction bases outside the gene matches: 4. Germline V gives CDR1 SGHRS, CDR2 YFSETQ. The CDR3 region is CASSSGQKNQPQHF. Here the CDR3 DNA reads TGCGCCAGCAGCTCGGGACAGAAGAATCAGCCCCAGCATTTT. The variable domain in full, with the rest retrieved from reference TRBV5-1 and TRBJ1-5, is KAGVTQTPRYLIKTRGQQVTLSCSPISGHRSVSWYQQTPGQGLQFLFEYFSETQRNKGNFPGRFSGRQFSNSRSEMNVSTLELGDSALYLCASSSGQKNQPQHFGDGTRLSIL.

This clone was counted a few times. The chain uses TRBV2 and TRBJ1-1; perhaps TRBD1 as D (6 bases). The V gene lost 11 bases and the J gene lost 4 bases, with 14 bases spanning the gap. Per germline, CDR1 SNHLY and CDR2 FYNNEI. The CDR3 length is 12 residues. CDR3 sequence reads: CAGLTGLTEAFF. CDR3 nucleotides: TGTGCCGGATTAACAGGGCTCACTGAAGCTTTCTTT.

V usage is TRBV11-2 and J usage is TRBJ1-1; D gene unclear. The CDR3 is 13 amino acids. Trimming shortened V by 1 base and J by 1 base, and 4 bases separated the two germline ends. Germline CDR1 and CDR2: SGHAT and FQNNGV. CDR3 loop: CASSLAENTEAFF. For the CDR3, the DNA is TGTGCCAGCAGCTTAGCAGAGAACACTGAAGCTTTCTTT.

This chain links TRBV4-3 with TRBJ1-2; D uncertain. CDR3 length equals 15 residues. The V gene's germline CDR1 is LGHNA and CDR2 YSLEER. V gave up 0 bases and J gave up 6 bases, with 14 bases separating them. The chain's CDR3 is CASSQDHSPNDGYTF. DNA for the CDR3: TGCGCCAGCAGCCAAGATCACTCTCCGAACGATGGCTACACCTTC.

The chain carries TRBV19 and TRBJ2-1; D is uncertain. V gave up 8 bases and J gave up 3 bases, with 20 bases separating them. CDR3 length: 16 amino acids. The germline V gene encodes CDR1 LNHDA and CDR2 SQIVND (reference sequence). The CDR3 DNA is TGTGCCAGTGGTCGGCTAGTTATACAAGGCTACAATGAGCAGTTCTTC. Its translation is CASGRLVIQGYNEQFF.

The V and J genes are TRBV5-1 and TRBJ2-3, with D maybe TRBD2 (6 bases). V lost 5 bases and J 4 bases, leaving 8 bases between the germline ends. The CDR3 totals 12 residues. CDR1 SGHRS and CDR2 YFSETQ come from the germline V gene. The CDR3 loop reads CASRLAPDTQYF. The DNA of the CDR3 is TGCGCCAGCAGACTAGCCCCAGATACGCAGTATTTT. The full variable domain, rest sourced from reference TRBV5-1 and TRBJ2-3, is KAGVTQTPRYLIKTRGQQVTLSCSPISGHRSVSWYQQTPGQGLQFLFEYFSETQRNKGNFPGRFSGRQFSNSRSEMNVSTLELGDSALYLCASRLAPDTQYFGPGTRLTVL.

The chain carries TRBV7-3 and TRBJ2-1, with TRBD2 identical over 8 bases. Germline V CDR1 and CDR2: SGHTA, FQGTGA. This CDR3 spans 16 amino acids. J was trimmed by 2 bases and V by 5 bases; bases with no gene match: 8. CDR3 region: CASSAYSGDPYNEQFF. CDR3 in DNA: TGTGCCAGCAGCGCCTATAGCGGGGATCCCTACAATGAGCAGTTCTTC.

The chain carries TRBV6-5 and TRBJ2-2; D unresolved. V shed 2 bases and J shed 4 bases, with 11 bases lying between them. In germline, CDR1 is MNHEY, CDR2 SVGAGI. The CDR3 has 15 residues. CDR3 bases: TGTGCCAGCAGTTACCGTCCAGGCCTCACCGGGGAGCTGTTTTTT. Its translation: CASSYRPGLTGELFF.

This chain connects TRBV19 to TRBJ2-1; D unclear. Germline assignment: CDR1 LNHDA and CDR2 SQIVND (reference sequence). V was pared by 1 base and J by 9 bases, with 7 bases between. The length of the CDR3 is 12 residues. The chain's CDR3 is CASSIGGSEQFF. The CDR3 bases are TGTGCCAGTAGTATAGGAGGTTCTGAGCAGTTCTTC.